Shown below are 15 T cell receptor beta chains from a single sample sequenced in a study of PD-1 blockade in classical Hodgkin lymphoma. Documented time point: cycle 4 day 1 (C4D1), after more than 5 weeks of nivolumab. No patient escaped relapse after autologous stem cell transplantation, and brentuximab vedotin exposure varied. The data were produced by immunoSEQ multiplex PCR, yet TCRdb's version contains in-frame clones alone and is incomplete. Altogether some 96,000 clones are present, around 93% being singletons, with the ten largest covering roughly 1.9%. The sample here was peripheral blood mononuclear cells (PBMCs), taken before the fourth cycle of nivolumab. Every receptor here comes from a human donor with classical Hodgkin lymphoma.

This clone appeared a few times. This rearrangement joins TRBV11-2 to TRBJ2-7; D is uncertain. Germline-derived CDR1 and CDR2 are SGHAT and FQNNGV. This CDR3 has 14 amino acids. V lost 2 bases and J lost 6, with 14 bases in between. For the CDR3, the DNA is TGTGCCAGCAGCTTAACTAAGTTCCCCCTCGAGCAGTACTTC. Amino acids: CASSLTKFPLEQYF.

The chain recombines TRBV7-7 with TRBJ2-1; TRBD2 might be the D (6 bases). V lost 5 bases and J lost 3, with 11 bases in between. Germline loops: CDR1 SSHAT, CDR2 FNYEAQ (reference sequence). The CDR3 spans 14 residues. The CDR3: CASSPGVLYNEQFF. CDR3 nucleotides: TGTGCCAGCAGCCCGGGAGTTCTCTACAATGAGCAGTTCTTC. The whole variable domain, remainder taken from reference TRBV7-7 and TRBJ2-1, is GAGVSQSPRYKVTKRGQDVTLRCDPISSHATLYWYQQALGQGPEFLTYFNYEAQPDKSGLPSDRFSAERPEGSISTLTIQRTEQRDSAMYRCASSPGVLYNEQFFGPGTRLTVL.

The chain employs TRBV30 and TRBJ2-7; TRBD2 agrees at 10 bases. With 8 bases clipped from V and 2 bases from J, the junction kept 12 bases outside the gene matches. This CDR3 contains 15 residues. CDR1 is GTSNPN, CDR2 SVGIG, per germline (reference sequence). CDR3 sequence (DNA): TGTGCCCTCAACCCGTTAGCGGGAGGACCCTACGAGCAGTACTTC. Its translation is CALNPLAGGPYEQYF.

The chain combines TRBV7-2 with TRBJ2-5; D call uncertain. CDR3 size: 15 residues. In germline, CDR1 is SGHTA, CDR2 FQGNSA. The germline V and J ends were trimmed by 4 bases and 1 base, with 13 bases remaining between them. The chain's CDR3 is CASSSPTVTQETQYF. The CDR3 DNA reads TGTGCCAGCAGCTCCCCCACCGTGACCCAAGAGACCCAGTACTTC.

The V gene is TRBV14, the J gene TRBJ2-7; maybe TRBD1 (5 bases). CDR1 is SGHDN, CDR2 FVKESK, per germline. Trimming left V 1 base short and J 2 bases short, with 12 bases between. The CDR3 sequence is 15 residues long. This CDR3 is CASSQVSRQTYEQYF. In DNA, the CDR3 is TGTGCCAGCAGCCAAGTATCGAGACAGACCTACGAGCAGTACTTC.

CDR3 protein: CASSETGRTEQFF. The CDR3, as DNA: TGCGCCAGCAGTGAGACCGGGAGGACGGAGCAGTTCTTC. The genes are TRBV10-2 and TRBJ2-1; 7 nucleotides agree with TRBD2. Germline CDR1 reads WSHSY; CDR2 reads SAAADI. After removal of 2 bases from V and 10 bases from J, the junction contained 5 bases not matched to a gene. The CDR3 spans 13 residues.

The V gene is TRBV2, the J gene TRBJ1-2, with 7 bases identical to TRBD1. Germline V lookup: CDR1 SNHLY, CDR2 FYNNEI. The J segment lost 4 bases and the V segment lost 4 bases, leaving 6 bases of the junction unmatched. The CDR3 contains 14 residues. The CDR3 loop is CASSAPTGIYGYTF. In DNA form, the CDR3 reads TGTGCCAGCAGTGCCCCGACAGGGATCTATGGCTACACCTTC.

Only one count was recorded for this clone. V is TRBV28 and J is TRBJ2-3, with D maybe TRBD2 (5 bases). Germline CDR1 and CDR2: MDHEN and SYDVKM. Trimming stripped 2 bases from V and 2 bases from J, with 11 bases between. The CDR3 runs 15 residues. CDR3 DNA: TGTGCCAGCAGTTTAGGACTTATTACCACAGATACGCAGTATTTT. This gives the protein CASSLGLITTDTQYF.

The rearrangement uses TRBV5-1 and TRBJ2-7; no firm D call. The germline CDR1 and CDR2 sequences are SGHRS and YFSETQ. The V gene lost 1 base and the J gene lost 2 bases, with 7 bases spanning the gap. The CDR3 contains 13 residues. CDR3 nucleotides: TGCGCCAGCAGCTTGTACTCACCCTACGAGCAGTACTTC. Translation gives CASSLYSPYEQYF.

The chain links TRBV27 to TRBJ2-1; D is unresolved. The CDR3 runs to 13 residues. Trimming took 7 bases from V and 4 from J, leaving 11 bases between them. CDR1 MNHEY and CDR2 SMNVEV come from the germline V gene (reference sequence). The CDR3 reads CASTFRAYNEQFF. The CDR3, as DNA: TGTGCCAGCACCTTTAGGGCTTACAATGAGCAGTTCTTC.

The J gene is TRBJ2-2, the V gene TRBV6-4; the D is unclear. Germline CDR1 is MRHNA and CDR2 is SNTAGT. V dropped 10 bases and J dropped 6 bases, with 12 bases sitting between them. The CDR3 has 12 amino acids. CDR3 bases: TGTGCCACTTCACCCCGTCCCGGGGAGCTGTTTTTT. It translates to CATSPRPGELFF.

The chain has TRBV27 and TRBJ1-1; D might be TRBD1 (5 bases). CDR3 size: 15 residues. Germline V gives CDR1 MNHEY, CDR2 SMNVEV (reference sequence). V was trimmed by 2 bases and J by 2 bases, leaving 12 bases between them. The CDR3 sequence: CASSLRGRANTEAFF. The CDR3 nucleotides read TGTGCCAGCAGTTTAAGGGGCAGGGCCAACACTGAAGCTTTCTTT.

The genes are TRBV7-9 and TRBJ1-3; the D is unclear. The germline CDR1 and CDR2 sequences are SEHNR and FQNEAQ (reference sequence). The CDR3 length is 17 residues. The V gene lost 2 bases and the J gene lost 0 bases, with 14 bases spanning the gap. The DNA of the CDR3 is TGTGCCAGCAGCTTACCCTTAAGAGGCTCCTCTGGAAACACCATATATTTT. Protein sequence: CASSLPLRGSSGNTIYF.

The chain carries TRBV6-1 and TRBJ2-3; 9 nucleotides agree with TRBD2. The germline V gene has CDR1 MNHNS and CDR2 SASEGT. The V segment lost 2 bases and the J segment 14 bases; nucleotides outside the gene matches: 11. This CDR3 has 14 residues. CDR3 DNA sequence: TGTGCCAGCAGTGAATCGGTAGCGGGAGTAAAGGTGTATTTT. Amino acids: CASSESVAGVKVYF.

The V and J genes are TRBV19 and TRBJ2-5; D uncertain. This CDR3 comprises 16 residues. The V gene lost 1 base and the J gene lost 5 bases, with 17 bases spanning the gap. Germline CDR1 reads LNHDA; CDR2 reads SQIVND (reference sequence). The CDR3 nucleotides read TGTGCCAGTAGTATAGCATTTCCCACGGCGGAGGAGACCCAGTACTTC. Translation: CASSIAFPTAEETQYF.